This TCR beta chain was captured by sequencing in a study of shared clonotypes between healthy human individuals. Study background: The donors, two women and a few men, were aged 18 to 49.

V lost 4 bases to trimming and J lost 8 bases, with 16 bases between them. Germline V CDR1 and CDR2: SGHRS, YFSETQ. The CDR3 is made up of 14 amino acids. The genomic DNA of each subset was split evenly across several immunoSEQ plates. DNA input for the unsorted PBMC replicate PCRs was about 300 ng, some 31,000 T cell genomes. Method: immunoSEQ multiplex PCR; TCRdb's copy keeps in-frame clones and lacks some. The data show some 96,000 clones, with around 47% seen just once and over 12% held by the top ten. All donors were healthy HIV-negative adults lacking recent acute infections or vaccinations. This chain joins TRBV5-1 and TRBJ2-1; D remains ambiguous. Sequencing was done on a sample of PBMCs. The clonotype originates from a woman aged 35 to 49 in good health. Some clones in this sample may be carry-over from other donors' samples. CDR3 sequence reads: CASSPRSSDDEQFF. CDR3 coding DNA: TGCGCCAGCAGCCCCCGGAGTTCGGACGATGAGCAGTTCTTC.